The text below deals with one TCR beta chain. As yet, its antigen is unknown. What was sequenced were expressed TCRB transcripts, since all of the isolated RNA had been reverse transcribed. Assay: immunoSEQ multiplex PCR; the TCRdb copy retains only in-frame clones and omits some. The sample has around 310,000 clones, about 13% seen once. Staining for CD45RO/CCR7/CD25/CD127/CD95/CD27 allowed sorting of CD4+ naive, central memory, regulatory and stem cell-like memory cells. The sample belongs to a study of beta chain features in type 1 diabetes. Study-wide points: Researchers report that Type 1 diabetes patients had moderately but significantly shorter TCRB CDR3s across all four CD4+ subsets. Whether TCRB rearrangement is influenced by HLA type went unresolved here.

The CDR3 extends over 14 amino acids. In germline, CDR1 is LNHDA, CDR2 SQIVND (reference sequence). The J segment lost 5 bases and the V segment lost 5 bases, leaving 6 bases of the junction unmatched. This receptor was obtained from a woman between 18 and 29 years old with type 1 diabetes. Sequencing was carried out using naive CD4+ T cells from blood. The chain is built from TRBV19 and TRBJ2-7; 10 bases are a match to TRBD1. Here the CDR3 DNA reads TGTGCCAGTAGTTCCTTCGGGACAGGGGACGAGCAGTACTTC. It specifies CASSSFGTGDEQYF.